This TCR beta chain was captured by sequencing in a study of blood T cells in healthy people across ages. A second PCR, run for about 7 to 12 cycles, used a sample-barcoded 5' primer plus a J-beta primer mix. Each cDNA molecule carried a tag from a template-switch adaptor that contained 12 random nucleotides. A single record per CDR3 protein comes from TCRdb applying MiXCR to the 5' RACE reads. The sample lists roughly 1,300,000 distinct CDR3 sequences, around 55% occurring once. Regarding the study as a whole: While age rose, TCR beta diversity per million T cells dropped in a roughly linear way. A strong correlation was seen between TCR beta diversity and naive T cell percentage.

Trimming took off 6 bases at V and 2 bases at J, with 19 bases between the two ends. The CDR3 loop spans 16 amino acids. Comment on this clonotype: The antigen is undetermined.

The receptor was derived from a man aged 18 to 29 in good health. The material sequenced was blood. The rearrangement joins TRBV12-3 or TRBV12-4 to TRBJ2-5; D might be TRBD1 (5 bases). CDR3 DNA: TGTGCCAGCAGCTCCTTATCGTGGGGCCAACAAGAGACCCAGTACTTC. Amino acids: CASSSLSWGQQETQYF.